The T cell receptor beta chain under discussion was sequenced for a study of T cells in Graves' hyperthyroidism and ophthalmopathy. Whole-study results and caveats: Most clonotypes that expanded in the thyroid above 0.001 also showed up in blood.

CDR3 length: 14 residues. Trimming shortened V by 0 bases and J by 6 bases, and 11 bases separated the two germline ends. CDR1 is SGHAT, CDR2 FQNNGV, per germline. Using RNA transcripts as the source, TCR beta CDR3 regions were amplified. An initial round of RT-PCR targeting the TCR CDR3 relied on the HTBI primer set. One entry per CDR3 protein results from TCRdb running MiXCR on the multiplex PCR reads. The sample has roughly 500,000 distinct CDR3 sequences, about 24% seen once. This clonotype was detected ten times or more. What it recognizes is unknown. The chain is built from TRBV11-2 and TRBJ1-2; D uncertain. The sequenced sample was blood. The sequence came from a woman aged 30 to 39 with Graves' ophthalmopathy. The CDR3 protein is CASSLDQYSDGYTF. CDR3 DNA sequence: TGTGCCAGCAGCTTAGACCAATACAGCGATGGCTACACCTTC.